These 23 T cell receptor beta chains were sequenced from one sample in a study of shared clonotypes between healthy human individuals (dated by TCRdb to 2019 to 2021). CD8 naive samples consisted of CD45RO-negative cells that were positively selected for CCR7, yielding a CD45RA+CCR7+ population without TemRA cells. Library preparation used the immunoSEQ multiplex PCR assay. TCRdb holds this immuneACCESS table with in-frame rearrangements only. Some clones are missing; in checked studies, unresolved V genes explain under half, and the rest has no known cause. Recorded for this sample are about 2,100,000 clones; 93% of them occurred a single time. The top ten clones comprise more than 1.5% of the sample. Input material: naive CD8+ T cells from PBMCs. The cell subset or site label, read with the paper, signifies: CD45RA+CCR7+. These receptors were collected from a man between 18 and 35 years old in good health. Some clones in this sample may be carry-over from other donors' samples.

The CDR3 bases are TGTGCCAGCAGTTTATGGGACAGGAATGAGCAGTTCTTC. Its translation is CASSLWDRNEQFF. V usage is TRBV27 and J usage is TRBJ2-1; the match to TRBD1 covers 8 bases. Germline CDR1 and CDR2: MNHEY and SMNVEV (reference sequence). This CDR3 spans 13 amino acids. With V trimmed by 1 base and J by 7 bases, 0 bases remained unmatched.

Points on this clone: Other DNA sequences within the sample encode an identical CDR3. V gene TRBV7-9 combines with J gene TRBJ2-7; D might be TRBD1 (5 bases). V gave up 1 base and J gave up 3 bases, with 7 bases separating them. Germline CDR1 is SEHNR and CDR2 is FQNEAQ (reference sequence). This CDR3 spans 13 amino acids. The CDR3 DNA sequence: TGTGCCAGCAGCTTAGGCAGGGACTACGAGCAGTACTTC. It is translated as CASSLGRDYEQYF.

This clone was picked up one time. The chain has TRBV4-2 and TRBJ2-3, with a weak D call TRBD2 (5 bases). Germline V gene sequence: CDR1 LGHNA, CDR2 YNFKEQ. The CDR3 length is 15 residues. V was clipped by 2 bases and J by 6 bases, with 15 bases between them. This CDR3 reads CASSQRDEWADTQYF. The CDR3 nucleotides read TGTGCCAGCAGCCAACGGGATGAATGGGCGGATACGCAGTATTTT.

The chain carries TRBV9 and TRBJ2-1; D is unclear. Deletions cut 0 bases from V and 10 bases from J, with 14 bases between. Looked up from germline, CDR1 is SGDLS and CDR2 is YYNGEE. The CDR3 totals 14 residues. The CDR3 loop is CASSVVLYPGEQFF. DNA for the CDR3: TGTGCCAGCAGCGTAGTCCTGTACCCCGGGGAGCAGTTCTTC.

This clone was picked up one time. V is TRBV19 and J is TRBJ2-2; TRBD1 is a possible D gene (6 bases). Germline CDR1 and CDR2: LNHDA and SQIVND (reference sequence). The germline V and J ends were trimmed by 5 bases and 4 bases, with 8 bases remaining between them. The CDR3 is made up of 13 amino acids. The CDR3 spells CASSWTVTGELFF. CDR3 sequence (DNA): TGTGCCAGTAGTTGGACAGTCACCGGGGAGCTGTTTTTT.

The chain employs TRBV28 and TRBJ2-2; 8 nucleotides line up with TRBD1. The CDR3 contains 15 residues. Germline values: CDR1 MDHEN, CDR2 SYDVKM. J was trimmed by 5 bases and V by 2 bases; bases with no gene match: 4. CDR3 in DNA: TGTGCCAGCAGTTTACGGACAGGGTATACCGGGGAGCTGTTTTTT. The encoded protein is CASSLRTGYTGELFF. The full variable domain, in which reference TRBV28 and TRBJ2-2 provide the parts outside the CDR3, is DVKVTQSSRYLVKRTGEKVFLECVQDMDHENMFWYRQDPGLGLRLIYFSYDVKMKEKGDIPEGYSVSREKKERFSLILESASTNQTSMYLCASSLRTGYTGELFFGEGSRLTVL.

The chain joins TRBV29-1 to TRBJ2-1; the match to TRBD1 covers 11 bases. The V segment lost 7 bases and the J segment 5 bases; nucleotides outside the gene matches: 4. CDR1 is SQVTM and CDR2 is ANQGSEA in the germline V gene. The CDR3 has 13 amino acids. For the CDR3, the DNA is TGCAGCGGGGGACAGGGGGACCACAATGAGCAGTTCTTC. This codes for CSGGQGDHNEQFF.

This clone occurred once. The chain couples TRBV5-3 to TRBJ2-7, with 10 bases identical to TRBD1. TRBV5-3 qualifies as an ORF whose function is uncertain. The J segment lost 2 bases and the V segment lost 2 bases, leaving 13 bases of the junction unmatched. The length of the CDR3 is 18 residues. The DNA for the CDR3 is TGTGCCAGAAGCTTCCCGACAGGGGGCCGTGTCTATCCCTACGAGCAGTACTTC. It specifies CARSFPTGGRVYPYEQYF.

This clone was counted once. The V gene is TRBV28, the J gene TRBJ2-7; either TRBD1 or TRBD2 may supply D (5 bases each). This CDR3 has 14 amino acids. V lost 6 bases to trimming and J lost 4 bases, with 16 bases between them. Per the germline V gene, CDR1 is MDHEN and CDR2 is SYDVKM. The CDR3 DNA sequence: TGTGCCAGCAGGACCCGGACATCGGGGTACGAGCAGTACTTC. It codes for CASRTRTSGYEQYF. Together with reference TRBV28 and TRBJ2-7, the CDR3 gives the full variable domain: DVKVTQSSRYLVKRTGEKVFLECVQDMDHENMFWYRQDPGLGLRLIYFSYDVKMKEKGDIPEGYSVSREKKERFSLILESASTNQTSMYLCASRTRTSGYEQYFGPGTRLTVT.

The chain employs TRBV5-1 and TRBJ1-2; 10 positions match TRBD1. Germline CDR1 SGHRS, CDR2 YFSETQ. The CDR3 spans 15 residues. Germline trimming cut 1 base from V and 8 bases from J; bases unmatched to any gene: 8. The CDR3 loop is CASSLRQGAREGYTF. CDR3 DNA sequence: TGCGCCAGCAGCTTGAGACAGGGGGCCCGCGAGGGCTACACCTTC.

This clone was recorded only once. The chain couples TRBV7-8 to TRBJ2-3; 10 nucleotides match TRBD2. V lost 3 bases, J lost 4 bases, and 7 bases stayed unmatched. From germline, CDR1 is SGHVS and CDR2 FQNEAQ. The CDR3 covers 16 residues. CDR3 DNA sequence: TGTGCCAGCAGCTTCTCTAGCGGGAGATTCTCAGATACGCAGTATTTT. Translation: CASSFSSGRFSDTQYF.

The chain employs TRBV7-6 and TRBJ1-5; a possible D gene is TRBD1 (5 bases). The CDR3 consists of 17 residues. Germline values: CDR1 SGHVS, CDR2 FNYEAQ. Trimming took off 6 bases at V and 1 base at J, with 19 bases between the two ends. The CDR3 DNA is TGTGCCAGCAGTGCCACCCCCCGGGGCGGGAGCAATCAGCCCCAGCATTTT. Translated, it gives CASSATPRGGSNQPQHF.

The chain links TRBV4-2 to TRBJ1-1; no reliable D call. The CDR3 sequence is 13 residues long. Germline-derived CDR1 and CDR2 are LGHNA and YNFKEQ. Trimming cost V 3 bases and J 4 bases, with 9 bases left between them. This CDR3 is CASSHNSGTEAFF. Here the CDR3 DNA reads TGTGCCAGCAGCCATAATAGTGGCACTGAAGCTTTCTTT.

This rearrangement joins TRBV7-9 to TRBJ2-2, with D unclear. This CDR3 contains 14 residues. V was shortened by 1 base and J by 6 bases, with 9 bases between the two germline ends. In germline, CDR1 is SEHNR, CDR2 FQNEAQ (reference sequence). The chain's CDR3 is CASSLVSESGELFF. CDR3 coding DNA: TGTGCCAGCAGCTTAGTTTCAGAATCCGGGGAGCTGTTTTTT.

This sequence joins TRBV6-5 and TRBJ2-1, with 10 positions matching TRBD2. This CDR3 is built from 15 residues. V lost 2 bases to trimming and J lost 9 bases; unmatched junction nucleotides: 7. Germline CDR1 reads MNHEY; CDR2 reads SVGAGI. The CDR3 nucleotides read TGTGCCAGCAGTTACCCGACTAGCGGGCTGCCTGAGCAGTTCTTC. Its protein product is CASSYPTSGLPEQFF.

V and J are TRBV7-7 and TRBJ2-2; possible D gene TRBD1, 5 bases. Germline assignment: CDR1 SSHAT and CDR2 FNYEAQ (reference sequence). Trimming cost V 3 bases and J 3 bases, with 8 bases left between them. The CDR3 length is 14 residues. The CDR3, as DNA: TGTGCCAGCAGCTTCCAGGGTGACACCGGGGAGCTGTTTTTT. This encodes CASSFQGDTGELFF.

The J gene is TRBJ2-2, the V gene TRBV2, with TRBD2 identical over 12 bases. The CDR3 has 16 amino acids. The germline CDR1 and CDR2 sequences are SNHLY and FYNNEI. V shed 4 bases and J 6 bases; nucleotides not matched to a gene: 6. For the CDR3, the DNA is TGTGCCAGCAGTGTTCCTAGCGGGAGGGTTTCCGGGGAGCTGTTTTTT. It specifies CASSVPSGRVSGELFF.

This clone was observed a single time. V gene TRBV9 combines with J gene TRBJ2-7, with 9 nucleotides matching TRBD1. The ends lost 3 bases at V and 4 bases at J; junction bases unmatched: 8. The CDR3 is 15 residues long. Germline V lookup: CDR1 SGDLS, CDR2 YYNGEE. The CDR3 sequence: CASSEGRDRGYEQYF. CDR3 sequence (DNA): TGTGCCAGCAGCGAGGGGCGTGACAGGGGGTACGAGCAGTACTTC.

The V gene is TRBV6-5, the J gene TRBJ2-7, with TRBD1 identical over 7 bases. The germline V gene has CDR1 MNHEY and CDR2 SVGAGI. The CDR3 loop spans 15 amino acids. The V and J ends lost 6 bases and 4 bases, in that order; junction bases with no gene match: 12. CDR3 protein: CASRQLPGQSYEQYF. As DNA, the CDR3 is TGTGCCAGCAGGCAACTCCCGGGACAGAGTTACGAGCAGTACTTC.

J is TRBJ1-4 and V is TRBV28, with a weak D call TRBD1 (6 bases). Germline-derived CDR1 and CDR2 are MDHEN and SYDVKM. This CDR3 has 15 residues. The germline V and J ends were trimmed by 2 bases and 6 bases, with 13 bases remaining between them. The CDR3 sequence is CASSLIGGADEKLFF. The CDR3 DNA is TGTGCCAGCAGTTTAATCGGGGGCGCGGATGAAAAACTGTTTTTT. Using reference TRBV28 and TRBJ1-4 for the parts outside the CDR3, the full variable domain is DVKVTQSSRYLVKRTGEKVFLECVQDMDHENMFWYRQDPGLGLRLIYFSYDVKMKEKGDIPEGYSVSREKKERFSLILESASTNQTSMYLCASSLIGGADEKLFFGSGTQLSVL.

The chain carries TRBV27 and TRBJ1-1, with 8 bases lining up with TRBD1. The CDR3 runs 16 residues. CDR1 is MNHEY and CDR2 is SMNVEV in the germline V gene (reference sequence). The V and J ends lost 1 base and 4 bases, in that order; junction bases with no gene match: 8. The CDR3 coding sequence is TGTGCCAGCAGTTTATTGGGGGGCAGGGGGCTCACTGAAGCTTTCTTT. As protein: CASSLLGGRGLTEAFF.

The chain links TRBV7-8 to TRBJ1-2, with D maybe TRBD1 (5 bases). V was shortened by 3 bases and J by 6 bases, with 8 bases between the two germline ends. The CDR3 covers 12 residues. Germline V CDR1 and CDR2: SGHVS, FQNEAQ. CDR3 protein: CASSLTRDGYTF. The CDR3 bases are TGTGCCAGCAGCTTGACCAGGGATGGCTACACCTTC.

The CDR3 reads CASRPRGFYEQYF. In nucleotides, the CDR3 is TGTGCCAGCAGGCCCAGGGGGTTCTACGAGCAGTACTTC. This chain links TRBV27 with TRBJ2-7; 7 bases fit TRBD1. With 6 bases clipped from V and 3 bases from J, the junction kept 5 bases outside the gene matches. CDR1 MNHEY and CDR2 SMNVEV come from the germline V gene (reference sequence). The CDR3 has 13 amino acids.